These 29 T cell receptor beta chains share one sample of origin, sequenced in a study of CD8 T cell repertoires and HIV-1 epitope variants. No antigen has been assigned to these receptors. Assay used: immunoSEQ multiplex PCR; TCRdb lists only in-frame clones, some missing. The sample lists 4,000 to 5,500 clones; around three fifths were seen once. The sample consisted of cultured CD8+ T cells derived from PBMCs. The receptors originated from a male donor with HIV.

This sequence joins TRBV27 and TRBJ2-7, with D maybe TRBD2 (6 bases). The CDR3 consists of 16 residues. Germline CDR1 reads MNHEY; CDR2 reads SMNVEV (reference sequence). V dropped 0 bases and J dropped 1 base, with 13 bases sitting between them. The CDR3, as DNA: TGTGCCAGCAGTTTATCGGAGGGGACTGTATCCTACGAGCAGTACTTC. This sequence encodes CASSLSEGTVSYEQYF.

The V and J genes are TRBV28 and TRBJ1-2; TRBD1 matches at 10 bases. Germline CDR1 reads MDHEN; CDR2 reads SYDVKM. V gave up 3 bases and J gave up 8 bases; unmatched junction bases: 18. The CDR3 sequence is 18 residues long. The CDR3 reads CASSFLRDRGIVLGGYTF. CDR3 in DNA: TGTGCCAGCAGTTTTTTGCGGGACAGGGGCATAGTTTTAGGAGGCTACACCTTC.

The chain joins TRBV15 to TRBJ1-3; D is unclear. Trimming pared 0 bases from V and 0 bases from J, leaving 9 bases between. CDR3 size: 16 residues. Germline CDR1 reads LNHNV; CDR2 reads YYDKDF (reference sequence). CDR3 coding DNA: TGTGCCACCAGCAGAGACTCAGGTCCCTCTGGAAACACCATATATTTT. The encoded protein is CATSRDSGPSGNTIYF.

The chain links TRBV9 to TRBJ2-5; no reliable D call. The V and J ends lost 0 bases and 5 bases respectively, with 11 bases between them. This CDR3 contains 14 residues. Per the germline V gene, CDR1 is SGDLS and CDR2 is YYNGEE. The CDR3 DNA follows: TGTGCCAGCAGCGTAGACAACTGGCTGGAGACCCAGTACTTC. Its protein is CASSVDNWLETQYF. Drawing the rest from reference TRBV9 and TRBJ2-5, the complete variable domain is DSGVTQTPKHLITATGQRVTLRCSPRSGDLSVYWYQQSLDQGLQFLIQYYNGEERAKGNILERFSAQQFPDLHSELNLSSLELGDSALYFCASSVDNWLETQYFGPGTRLLVL.

The chain employs TRBV27 and TRBJ1-6, with TRBD1 matching 7 bases. After removal of 2 bases from V and 4 bases from J, the junction contained 2 bases not matched to a gene. Germline assignment: CDR1 MNHEY and CDR2 SMNVEV (reference sequence). The CDR3 loop spans 15 amino acids. The CDR3 here is CASSLGQAYNSPLHF. The CDR3 DNA is TGTGCCAGCAGTTTAGGACAGGCTTATAATTCACCCCTCCACTTT.

The rearrangement uses TRBV10-3 and TRBJ2-7; D may match TRBD1 or TRBD2 (5 bases each). Trimming pared 7 bases from V and 0 bases from J, leaving 13 bases between. CDR1 is ENHRY and CDR2 is SYGVKD in the germline V gene. The CDR3 is 14 amino acids. The CDR3 coding sequence is TGTGCCATCAATTCGGGGACCAGCTCCTACGAGCAGTACTTC. It translates to CAINSGTSSYEQYF.

The chain carries TRBV2 and TRBJ2-7, with D unresolved. CDR1 SNHLY and CDR2 FYNNEI come from the germline V gene. Trimming stripped 6 bases from V and 0 bases from J, with 12 bases between. The CDR3 consists of 14 residues. As DNA, the CDR3 is TGTGCCAGCAGGGCACAGAGCAGCTCCTACGAGCAGTACTTC. Encoded protein: CASRAQSSSYEQYF.

This sequence joins TRBV2 and TRBJ2-3, with 9 nucleotides matching TRBD2. Trimming at V came to 3 bases and at J to 6 bases, leaving 7 bases not matched to a gene. CDR1 SNHLY and CDR2 FYNNEI come from the germline V gene. The CDR3 extends over 15 amino acids. The CDR3 sequence: CASSDPAGGYDTQYF. CDR3 coding DNA: TGTGCCAGCAGTGACCCGGCGGGAGGGTACGATACGCAGTATTTT.

V usage is TRBV13 and J usage is TRBJ1-3; TRBD1 is a possible D gene (5 bases). Deletions cut 5 bases from V and 0 bases from J, with 17 bases between. Germline-derived CDR1 and CDR2 are PRHDT and FYEKMQ (reference sequence). The CDR3 extends over 17 amino acids. This CDR3 reads CASSGGFGASSGNTIYF. CDR3 coding DNA: TGTGCCAGCAGCGGTGGATTTGGGGCTAGCTCTGGAAACACCATATATTTT.

Only a few counts were recorded for this clone. The gene calls are TRBV28 and TRBJ1-5; 11 nucleotides line up with TRBD1. This CDR3 region has 16 residues. V lost 1 base and J lost 13; bases outside the gene matches: 12. CDR1 MDHEN and CDR2 SYDVKM come from the germline V gene. CDR3 residues: CASSLLWGGQGDRQHF. In DNA, the CDR3 is TGTGCCAGCAGTTTATTATGGGGGGGACAGGGGGATAGACAGCATTTT.

This clone was counted only a few times. This chain connects TRBV19 to TRBJ2-1; D is perhaps TRBD2 (6 bases). The CDR3 has 12 residues. Looked up from germline, CDR1 is LNHDA and CDR2 is SQIVND (reference sequence). The V and J ends lost 9 bases and 8 bases respectively, with 14 bases between them. The CDR3 protein is CASGRGLDEQFF. In DNA form, the CDR3 reads TGTGCCAGCGGCCGGGGGTTAGATGAGCAGTTCTTC.

The V call is TRBV15, the J call TRBJ2-7; tentative D call: TRBD1 (6 bases). The CDR3 contains 13 residues. Looked up from germline, CDR1 is LNHNV and CDR2 is YYDKDF (reference sequence). Deletions cut 3 bases from V and 5 bases from J, with 11 bases between. Written as DNA, the CDR3 is TGTGCCACCAGCAGCCTATACAGGGACGAGCAGTACTTC. As protein: CATSSLYRDEQYF.

The genes are TRBV7-6 and TRBJ2-1; D is unclear. The germline gives CDR1 SGHVS, CDR2 FNYEAQ. This CDR3 is 11 amino acids long. V was pared by 2 bases and J by 9 bases, with 5 bases between. CDR3 DNA: TGTGCCAGCAGCTTATCTGGTGAGCAGTTCTTC. Protein product: CASSLSGEQFF.

The gene calls are TRBV28 and TRBJ1-5, with D perhaps matching TRBD1 (6 bases). The CDR3 runs to 15 residues. V was trimmed by 6 bases and J by 0 bases, leaving 12 bases between them. CDR1 and CDR2 from the germline V gene are MDHEN and SYDVKM. This chain's CDR3 is CASRKGGYSNQPQHF. In DNA, the CDR3 is TGTGCCAGCAGAAAGGGGGGTTATAGCAATCAGCCCCAGCATTTT.

The V gene is TRBV19, the J gene TRBJ1-2; the D gene is possibly TRBD1 (6 bases). The germline V gene encodes CDR1 LNHDA and CDR2 SQIVND (reference sequence). Trimming removed 7 bases at V and 4 bases at J, with 13 bases between. This CDR3 region has 13 residues. The CDR3 DNA is TGTGCCAGTAATGGGGGGGCCGGCTATGGCTACACCTTC. This sequence encodes CASNGGAGYGYTF.

Worth noting for this clone: Germline is not matched at one junction end, which may reflect a read error. The V call is TRBV7-2, the J call TRBJ2-7; the match to TRBD1 covers 8 bases. This CDR3 contains 14 residues. Germline-derived CDR1 and CDR2 are SGHTA and FQGNSA. CDR3: CASSPGQVPYEQYF. The CDR3 DNA sequence: TGCGCCAGCAGCCCGGGACAGGTCCCCTACGAGCAGTACTTC.

The table lists this clone with a few counts. DNA of the CDR3: TGTGCCAGCAGCTTAGGGAGCCTGGGACAGCGCTACGAGCAGTACTTC. Translating gives CASSLGSLGQRYEQYF. The chain couples TRBV7-2 to TRBJ2-7; 7 nucleotides align to TRBD1. CDR1 and CDR2 from the germline V gene are SGHTA and FQGNSA. Unmatched junction bases numbered 9, after V lost 1 base and J lost 3 bases. The CDR3 runs 16 residues.

The chain couples TRBV27 to TRBJ1-2; D call uncertain. V shed 0 bases and J shed 5 bases, with 16 bases lying between them. CDR1 is MNHEY, CDR2 SMNVEV, per germline (reference sequence). The CDR3 spans 16 residues. CDR3 coding DNA: TGTGCCAGCAGTTTATCCGGGCAGTCCGGAATGTATGGCTACACCTTC. Translating it yields CASSLSGQSGMYGYTF.

The chain links TRBV5-1 to TRBJ2-7; 7 bases fit TRBD2. CDR3 length equals 14 residues. The germline CDR1 and CDR2 sequences are SGHRS and YFSETQ. With V trimmed by 2 bases and J by 3 bases, 5 bases remained unmatched. The CDR3 spells CASSFSGQNYEQYF. The CDR3 DNA follows: TGCGCCAGCAGCTTTAGCGGGCAGAACTACGAGCAGTACTTC.

V is TRBV5-1 and J is TRBJ2-2, with 11 bases that match TRBD2. The CDR3 length is 16 residues. Germline assignment: CDR1 SGHRS and CDR2 YFSETQ. The ends lost 5 bases at V and 1 base at J; junction bases unmatched: 4. CDR3 nucleotide sequence: TGCGCCAGCAGTTGGGGACTAGCGGAGAACACCGGGGAGCTGTTTTTT. Its translation is CASSWGLAENTGELFF.

This chain joins TRBV4-2 and TRBJ1-1; D is uncertain. The CDR3 consists of 13 residues. Germline V gene lookup returns CDR1 LGHNA and CDR2 YNFKEQ. Trimming took off 4 bases at V and 2 bases at J, with 8 bases between the two ends. The CDR3 is CASSPGLNTEAFF. The CDR3 coding sequence is TGTGCCAGCAGCCCAGGACTTAACACTGAAGCTTTCTTT.

DNA for the CDR3: TGTGCCAGTAGTATGGGTCTCCATCAGTACTTC. Its translation: CASSMGLHQYF. This chain uses TRBV19 with TRBJ2-4; D is ambiguous. Trimming left V 3 bases short and J 12 bases short, with 9 bases between. The CDR3 has 11 amino acids. Per the germline V gene, CDR1 is LNHDA and CDR2 is SQIVND (reference sequence).

This chain uses TRBV19 with TRBJ2-1; D is unclear. This CDR3 spans 13 amino acids. V was pared by 3 bases and J by 5 bases, with 8 bases between. Germline V gene sequence: CDR1 LNHDA, CDR2 SQIVND (reference sequence). CDR3 DNA: TGTGCCAGTAGTATTGGCAGGAACAATGAGCAGTTCTTC. Translated: CASSIGRNNEQFF.

The rearrangement links TRBV7-3 to TRBJ2-1, with 13 bases matching TRBD2. J was trimmed by 4 bases and V by 4 bases; bases with no gene match: 4. The CDR3 covers 16 residues. CDR1 and CDR2 (germline): SGHTA, FQGTGA. The CDR3 DNA is TGTGCCAGCAGCTGGACTAGCGGGGGCCTTTACAATGAGCAGTTCTTC. Translating gives CASSWTSGGLYNEQFF.

J is TRBJ1-2 and V is TRBV7-3; D not certain. CDR1 and CDR2 from the germline V gene are SGHTA and FQGTGA. The V end was cut by 5 bases, the J end by 7 bases, with 17 bases between. This CDR3 contains 14 residues. CDR3 sequence: CASSPVGGIGGYTF. The CDR3 DNA reads TGTGCCAGCAGCCCCGTGGGAGGGATTGGTGGCTACACCTTC.

The V gene is TRBV7-8, the J gene TRBJ1-5; D unresolved. The germline V gene encodes CDR1 SGHVS and CDR2 FQNEAQ. Between the trimmed V and J ends, which lost 5 bases and 4 bases, there was a span of 9 bases. The CDR3 length is 13 residues. Here the CDR3 reads CASSLRPNQPQHF. CDR3 DNA: TGTGCCAGCAGCCTTCGACCTAATCAGCCCCAGCATTTT.

The chain carries TRBV2 and TRBJ1-1, with 8 bases aligning to TRBD1. The germline gives CDR1 SNHLY, CDR2 FYNNEI. Trimming removed 9 bases from V and 2 bases from J; junction bases left unmatched: 11. The CDR3 is made up of 15 amino acids. CDR3: CASTPRDRLNTEAFF. The DNA for the CDR3 is TGTGCCAGTACTCCTCGGGACAGGTTAAACACTGAAGCTTTCTTT. The full variable domain, its missing parts supplied by reference TRBV2 and TRBJ1-1, is EPEVTQTPSHQVTQMGQEVILRCVPISNHLYFYWYRQILGQKVEFLVSFYNNEISEKSEIFDDQFSVERPDGSNFTLKIRSTKLEDSAMYFCASTPRDRLNTEAFFGQGTRLTVV.

The CDR3 DNA sequence: TGTGCCAGCAGCGTAGCAGGGGGGAACACTGAAGCTTTCTTT. It translates to CASSVAGGNTEAFF. V is TRBV9 and J is TRBJ1-1, with 7 positions matching TRBD1. The J segment lost 1 base and the V segment lost 0 bases, leaving 0 bases of the junction unmatched. The CDR3 covers 14 residues. CDR1 is SGDLS and CDR2 is YYNGEE in the germline V gene.

The chain has TRBV11-1 and TRBJ2-3; D call uncertain. The germline gives CDR1 SGHAT, CDR2 FQDESV (reference sequence). Trimming stripped 4 bases from V and 2 bases from J, with 7 bases between. The CDR3 is made up of 13 amino acids. Here the CDR3 DNA reads TGTGCCAGCAGCTCGAACCCCACAGATACGCAGTATTTT. Its translation: CASSSNPTDTQYF.